A single sample gave rise to the 24 T cell receptor beta chains below, sequenced in a study of OX40 agonist ivuxolimab in advanced cancers. This table comes from immunoSEQ multiplex PCR, and its TCRdb copy is limited to in-frame clones, with some not included. The data contain 100,000 or so clones, about 85% of them singletons. This sample comprised CD4+ or CD8+ T cells sorted from blood, obtained in a trial of the OX40 agonist ivuxolimab. Receptors originate from an adult with an advanced solid tumor such as melanoma, head and neck, liver or kidney cancer.

This clone was recorded once. The V call is TRBV4-3, the J call TRBJ2-7, with D unclear. Per the germline V gene, CDR1 is LGHNA and CDR2 is YSLEER. Trimming took 0 bases from V and 2 from J, leaving 11 bases between them. CDR3 size: 15 residues. The CDR3 DNA sequence: TGCGCCAGCAGCCAAGACACGGGTACTGCCTACGAGCAGTACTTC. This codes for CASSQDTGTAYEQYF.

The rearrangement uses TRBV4-1 and TRBJ2-3; D perhaps matches TRBD1 (5 bases). The germline V and J ends were trimmed by 0 bases and 3 bases, with 16 bases remaining between them. This CDR3 has 17 residues. Germline V gives CDR1 MGHRA, CDR2 YSYEKL. This CDR3 is CASSQERGPKGTDTQYF. Here the CDR3 DNA reads TGCGCCAGCAGCCAAGAAAGGGGCCCAAAGGGGACAGATACGCAGTATTTT.

The V gene is TRBV7-8, the J gene TRBJ2-1, with 8 bases matching TRBD2. J lost 6 bases, V lost 5 bases, and 9 bases had no gene match. The CDR3 consists of 15 residues. The germline gives CDR1 SGHVS, CDR2 FQNEAQ. CDR3 region: CASSQLSLAGNEQFF. The CDR3 bases are TGTGCCAGCAGCCAACTTTCCCTAGCGGGCAATGAGCAGTTCTTC.

The CDR3 protein is CAWSVAWGKNTEAFF. In DNA form, the CDR3 reads TGTGCCTGGAGTGTCGCTTGGGGTAAGAACACTGAAGCTTTCTTT. The V call is TRBV30, the J call TRBJ1-1; D ambiguous. From germline, CDR1 is GTSNPN and CDR2 SVGIG (reference sequence). Trimming left V 0 bases short and J 1 base short, with 12 bases between. CDR3 length equals 15 residues.

The CDR3 sequence: CASSYSPGSTGELFF. The CDR3 DNA reads TGTGCCAGCAGTTATTCGCCAGGGAGCACCGGGGAGCTGTTTTTT. This chain links TRBV5-5 with TRBJ2-2; either TRBD1 or TRBD2 may supply D (5 bases each). The CDR3 contains 15 residues. Germline CDR1 reads SGHKS; CDR2 reads YYEKEE (reference sequence). Trimming removed 5 bases from V and 4 bases from J, with 15 bases in between.

This clone was counted ten times or more. This chain connects TRBV2 to TRBJ1-4; D is unresolved. The CDR3 contains 19 residues. Germline loops: CDR1 SNHLY, CDR2 FYNNEI. V lost 4 bases and J lost 0, with 21 bases in between. The chain's CDR3 is CASSGPPTSTIATNEKLFF. The CDR3 nucleotides are TGTGCCAGCAGTGGCCCCCCGACGTCCACCATTGCAACTAATGAAAAACTGTTTTTT.

The chain joins TRBV4-1 to TRBJ2-3; TRBD2 might be the D (6 bases). V was cut by 4 bases and J by 6 bases, with 23 bases left in between. Germline CDR1 and CDR2: MGHRA and YSYEKL. The CDR3 runs to 17 residues. CDR3: CASSLRRATLGGDTQYF. The CDR3 DNA reads TGCGCCAGCAGCCTCCGAAGGGCTACCCTGGGAGGTGATACGCAGTATTTT.

V gene TRBV30 combines with J gene TRBJ1-1; D unresolved. The CDR3 consists of 12 residues. CDR1 is GTSNPN, CDR2 SVGIG, per germline (reference sequence). The ends were cut back, 3 bases at V and 2 bases at J, with 7 bases in the middle. CDR3 DNA sequence: TGTGCCTGGAGGCGAGACAACACTGAAGCTTTCTTT. This gives the protein CAWRRDNTEAFF.

The genes are TRBV5-4 and TRBJ2-1, with 8 bases aligning to TRBD2. Germline CDR1 and CDR2: SGHNT and YYREEE (reference sequence). J lost 12 bases, V lost 0 bases, and 5 bases had no gene match. This CDR3 contains 13 residues. CDR3: CASSLAGGPLQFF. CDR3 DNA: TGTGCCAGCAGCTTGGCGGGAGGGCCCTTGCAGTTCTTC. The whole variable domain, filled in from reference TRBV5-4 and TRBJ2-1, reads ETGVTQSPTHLIKTRGQQVTLRCSSQSGHNTVSWYQQALGQGPQFIFQYYREEENGRGNFPPRFSGLQFPNYSSELNVNALELDDSALYLCASSLAGGPLQFFGPGTRLTVL.

This clone was detected a few times. This rearrangement joins TRBV10-1 to TRBJ2-1, with D uncertain. From germline, CDR1 is WNHNN and CDR2 SYGVQD (reference sequence). This CDR3 comprises 15 residues. V was shortened by 2 bases and J by 1 base, with 9 bases between the two germline ends. CDR3 sequence: CASSETLGSYNEQFF. CDR3 nucleotides: TGCGCCAGCAGTGAGACACTGGGATCCTACAATGAGCAGTTCTTC.

The chain has TRBV6-1 and TRBJ2-7; D is unclear. From germline, CDR1 is MNHNS and CDR2 SASEGT. The CDR3 length is 14 residues. Trimming removed 6 bases at V and 3 bases at J, with 15 bases between. The CDR3 region has the DNA TGTGCCAGCAGCGAAATTGACCATATCTACGAGCAGTACTTC. Translating gives CASSEIDHIYEQYF.

This chain connects TRBV28 to TRBJ2-5, with D tentatively TRBD2 (6 bases). V was shortened by 7 bases and J by 4 bases, with 16 bases between the two germline ends. CDR1 and CDR2 (germline): MDHEN, SYDVKM. This CDR3 contains 14 residues. CDR3 nucleotide sequence: TGTGCCAGCAACCCTCTAATCGGGGGAGAGACCCAGTACTTC. Amino acid sequence: CASNPLIGGETQYF.

CDR3 protein: CASSPGLAGSYEQYF. CDR3 coding DNA: TGTGCCAGTAGTCCGGGACTAGCGGGATCCTACGAGCAGTACTTC. This chain links TRBV19 with TRBJ2-7; 13 positions match TRBD2. This CDR3 has 15 amino acids. V shed 5 bases, J shed 1 base, and the junction held 2 bases outside the gene matches. Germline V gene sequence: CDR1 LNHDA, CDR2 SQIVND (reference sequence). Filled out from reference TRBV19 and TRBJ2-7, the complete variable domain reads DGGITQSPKYLFRKEGQNVTLSCEQNLNHDAMYWYRQDPGQGLRLIYYSQIVNDFQKGDIAEGYSVSREKKESFPLTVTSAQKNPTAFYLCASSPGLAGSYEQYFGPGTRLTVT.

This clone was seen a few times. V is TRBV7-9 and J is TRBJ1-4; D unresolved. CDR1 SEHNR and CDR2 FQNEAQ come from the germline V gene (reference sequence). The CDR3 consists of 12 residues. V lost 4 bases, J lost 12 bases, and 12 bases lay in between. This CDR3 is CASSSISEELFF. CDR3 DNA sequence: TGTGCCAGCAGCTCAATAAGTGAGGAACTGTTTTTT.

The rearrangement uses TRBV2 and TRBJ2-5, with TRBD1 as a possible D gene (6 bases). The J call is doubtful: the DNA matches TRBJ2-7 better. Germline V gene data show CDR1 as SNHLY and CDR2 as FYNNEI. This CDR3 spans 13 amino acids. CDR3 coding DNA: TGTGCCAGCAAAGAGGACAGTTCATACGAGCAGTACTTC. Amino acid sequence: CASKEDSSYEQYF.

V gene TRBV6-5 combines with J gene TRBJ2-7, with D perhaps given as TRBD1 or TRBD2 (5 bases each). The V gene's germline CDR1 is MNHEY and CDR2 SVGAGI. CDR3 length equals 14 residues. V was trimmed by 4 bases and J by 2 bases, leaving 12 bases between them. The CDR3 sequence is CASSFRDHTYEQYF. Here the CDR3 DNA reads TGTGCCAGCAGTTTTCGGGACCATACCTACGAGCAGTACTTC.

This clone was detected ten times or more. The V and J genes are TRBV10-3 and TRBJ1-2; D unclear. Germline values: CDR1 ENHRY, CDR2 SYGVKD. The V end lost 0 bases, the J end lost 4 bases, and 9 bases lay between the germline ends. The length of the CDR3 is 14 residues. The CDR3 region has the DNA TGTGCCATCAGTGAGTCGGTACTAAGCTATGGCTACACCTTC. Its protein is CAISESVLSYGYTF.

In this sample, this clone turned up once. For the CDR3, the DNA is TGTGCCAGCAGCAACGGGTCGCCAGTGGGTGAAAAACTGTTTTTT. Its translation is CASSNGSPVGEKLFF. The chain links TRBV9 to TRBJ1-4; the D is unclear. The CDR3 sequence is 15 residues long. Trimming cost V 4 bases and J 7 bases, with 17 bases left between them. Germline V gives CDR1 SGDLS, CDR2 YYNGEE.

The chain uses TRBV27 and TRBJ2-7; D is uncertain. The V gene's germline CDR1 is MNHEY and CDR2 SMNVEV (reference sequence). The length of the CDR3 is 12 residues. The V end lost 8 bases, the J end lost 3 bases, and 11 bases lay between the germline ends. This chain's CDR3 is CASSGYNYEQYF. The CDR3 DNA sequence: TGTGCCAGCTCCGGGTACAACTACGAGCAGTACTTC.

The J gene is TRBJ2-7, the V gene TRBV5-6; D unclear. CDR1 SGHDT and CDR2 YYEEEE come from the germline V gene. The length of the CDR3 is 11 residues. The germline V and J ends were trimmed by 0 bases and 9 bases, with 7 bases remaining between them. CDR3 DNA: TGTGCCAGCAGCTTGGGGGTTGTGCAGTACTTC. Amino acid sequence: CASSLGVVQYF.

V and J are TRBV12-5 and TRBJ2-7, with D possibly matching TRBD2 (6 bases). This CDR3 is 13 amino acids long. Germline loops: CDR1 LGHNT, CDR2 FRNRAP. V was cut by 1 base and J by 6 bases, with 10 bases left in between. Here the CDR3 DNA reads TGTGCTAGTGGTTTGGCGGGACTGGCCGAGCAGTACTTC. Protein sequence: CASGLAGLAEQYF.

The rearrangement links TRBV2 to TRBJ1-2; D might be TRBD1 (5 bases). This CDR3 has 16 amino acids. V was trimmed by 5 bases and J by 5 bases, leaving 21 bases between them. CDR1 and CDR2 from the germline V gene are SNHLY and FYNNEI. The CDR3 nucleotides are TGTGCCAGCAGTAAGACAGCCGCCATTAACCTTTATGGCTACACCTTC. Translation gives CASSKTAAINLYGYTF.

The V call is TRBV13, the J call TRBJ2-7, with D maybe TRBD1 (6 bases). This CDR3 spans 14 amino acids. CDR1 and CDR2 (germline): PRHDT, FYEKMQ (reference sequence). The V end was cut by 4 bases, the J end by 1 base, with 11 bases between. CDR3 DNA sequence: TGTGCCAGCAGCTCCAACAGGGAGTCCTACGAGCAGTACTTC. It codes for CASSSNRESYEQYF.

The V call is TRBV14, the J call TRBJ1-1; D gene ambiguous. Germline V gives CDR1 SGHDN, CDR2 FVKESK. Between the trimmed V and J ends, which lost 0 bases and 5 bases, there was a span of 4 bases. This CDR3 has 12 residues. The CDR3 region has the DNA TGTGCCAGCAGCCAAGATCTTACTGAAGCTTTCTTT. This translates into CASSQDLTEAFF.